A selection of T cell receptor beta chains follows, all from one sample in a study of blood T cell repertoires in COVID-19. Here immunoSEQ multiplex PCR was the method, and the copy in TCRdb shows in-frame clones only, minus some. This sample has approximately 76,000 clones, with 75% to 90% found just once. Sequenced sample: peripheral blood. The receptors were gathered from an elderly woman with active or convalescent COVID-19. Each CDR3 is given with its conserved first and last residue. A D gene is named only where the DNA matches it firmly. Some rows mark clone size as missing; the rest say once, few, many or name a class of expanded clone.

abundance: NA; j_gene: TRBJ1-3; d_gene: NA; v_gene: TRBV6-2/TRBV6-3; CDR3nt: TGTGCCAGCAGTTATTGGCCCCGAGGTGGAAACACCATATATTTT; CDR3aa: CASSYWPRGGNTIYF
abundance: few; j_gene: TRBJ1-1; d_gene: NA; v_gene: TRBV19; CDR3nt: TGTGCCAGTTCCTACCTAGGAAGGACTGAAGCTTTCTTT; CDR3aa: CASSYLGRTEAFF
abundance: NA; j_gene: TRBJ1-5; d_gene: NA; v_gene: TRBV25-1; CDR3nt: TGTGCCAGCAGTGAGCCAGGGGGCAATCAGCCCCAGCATTTT; CDR3aa: CASSEPGGNQPQHF
abundance: NA; j_gene: TRBJ1-6; d_gene: NA; v_gene: TRBV3-1/TRBV3-2; CDR3nt: TGTGCCAGCAGCCAAGAGGGAGGGTGGGGTGCACCCCTCCACTTT; CDR3aa: CASSQEGGWGAPLHF
abundance: NA; j_gene: TRBJ1-5; d_gene: NA; v_gene: TRBV3-1/TRBV3-2; CDR3nt: TGTGCCAGCAGCCTATTGGGGCTCGCATTGGGGCAGCCCCAGCATTTT; CDR3aa: CASSLLGLALGQPQHF
abundance: NA; j_gene: TRBJ2-5; d_gene: NA; v_gene: TRBV11-2; CDR3nt: TGTGCCAGCAGCTTGGGTACAGGGATGGAGACCCAGTACTTC; CDR3aa: CASSLGTGMETQYF
abundance: NA; j_gene: TRBJ1-2; d_gene: TRBD1; v_gene: TRBV5-6; CDR3nt: TGTGCCAGCAGCTTGCCGGGACAGAGTGGCTACACCTTC; CDR3aa: CASSLPGQSGYTF
abundance: NA; j_gene: TRBJ2-2; d_gene: TRBD2; v_gene: TRBV7-3; CDR3nt: TGTGCCAGCAGCTTACAAGCGGGGTCTAACACCGGGGAGCTGTTTTTT; CDR3aa: CASSLQAGSNTGELFF
abundance: once; j_gene: TRBJ2-7; d_gene: NA; v_gene: TRBV6-6; CDR3nt: TGTGCCAGCAGTTACGTCGCGGGGTCGTACGAGCAGTACTTC; CDR3aa: CASSYVAGSYEQYF
abundance: NA; j_gene: TRBJ1-6; d_gene: NA; v_gene: TRBV7-2; CDR3nt: TGTGCCAGCAGCTTAGTACAGAATAATTCACCCCTCCACTTT; CDR3aa: CASSLVQNNSPLHF
abundance: NA; j_gene: TRBJ1-2; d_gene: NA; v_gene: TRBV2; CDR3nt: TGTGCCAGCAAACCCGTAACAGAAGCTAACTATGGCTACACCTTC; CDR3aa: CASKPVTEANYGYTF
abundance: NA; j_gene: TRBJ1-4; d_gene: NA; v_gene: TRBV7-2; CDR3nt: TGTGCCAGCAGCTTATCCAGAGGGGGATGGGGTGAAAAACTGTTTTTT; CDR3aa: CASSLSRGGWGEKLFF
abundance: once; j_gene: TRBJ2-3; d_gene: NA; v_gene: TRBV18; CDR3nt: TGTGCCAGCTCACCTATCAGTTCCACAGATACGCAGTATTTT; CDR3aa: CASSPISSTDTQYF
abundance: NA; j_gene: TRBJ1-3; d_gene: TRBD1; v_gene: TRBV3-1/TRBV3-2; CDR3nt: TGTGCCAGCAGCCGAACCGGGACAGGGGGTGGAAACACCATATATTTT; CDR3aa: CASSRTGTGGGNTIYF
abundance: NA; j_gene: TRBJ1-5; d_gene: TRBD1; v_gene: TRBV10-3; CDR3nt: TGTGCCATCAGTGAGTACCAGGGGGGCAATCAGCCCCAGCATTTT; CDR3aa: CAISEYQGGNQPQHF
abundance: NA; j_gene: TRBJ2-5; d_gene: NA; v_gene: TRBV7-2; CDR3nt: TGTGCCAGCAGCTTAGGTCGTAGCAAGGAGACCCAGTACTTC; CDR3aa: CASSLGRSKETQYF
abundance: NA; j_gene: TRBJ1-2; d_gene: NA; v_gene: TRBV25-1; CDR3nt: TGTGCCAGCAGTAGAATCGGGGATAACTATGGCTACACCTTC; CDR3aa: CASSRIGDNYGYTF
abundance: NA; j_gene: TRBJ1-1; d_gene: NA; v_gene: TRBV5-6; CDR3nt: TGTGCCAGCAGCTTGGATTGGGGAGGGGACACTGAAGCTTTCTTT; CDR3aa: CASSLDWGGDTEAFF
abundance: NA; j_gene: TRBJ1-1; d_gene: NA; v_gene: TRBV6-2/TRBV6-3; CDR3nt: TGTGCCAGCAGTTTGTGGCAGGGTATTGCTTTCTTT; CDR3aa: CASSLWQGIAFF
abundance: NA; j_gene: TRBJ1-2; d_gene: NA; v_gene: TRBV28; CDR3nt: TGTGCCAGCAGGGTCCCGGGGTTCTATGGCTACACCTTC; CDR3aa: CASRVPGFYGYTF
abundance: once; j_gene: TRBJ1-5; d_gene: NA; v_gene: TRBV4-3; CDR3nt: TGCGCCAGCAGCCAAGATCAGGTACAGCCCCAGCATTTT; CDR3aa: CASSQDQVQPQHF
abundance: NA; j_gene: TRBJ2-7; d_gene: TRBD2; v_gene: TRBV2; CDR3nt: TGTGCCAGCCTCATGGCGGGGGGGCCTTACTACGAGCAGTACTTC; CDR3aa: CASLMAGGPYYEQYF
abundance: few; j_gene: TRBJ1-2; d_gene: NA; v_gene: TRBV4-3; CDR3nt: TGCGCCAGCAGCCAAGAAGGAGGACAGCTTAACTATGGCTACACCTTC; CDR3aa: CASSQEGGQLNYGYTF
abundance: once; j_gene: TRBJ1-1; d_gene: NA; v_gene: TRBV11-2; CDR3nt: TGTGCCAGCAGCCTACCAACAGGGAACACTGAAGCTTTCTTT; CDR3aa: CASSLPTGNTEAFF